The 16 T cell receptor beta chains reported below all come from one sample, sequenced in a study of blood T cell repertoires in COVID-19. Produced via immunoSEQ multiplex PCR; TCRdb's table is partial and in-frame only. Seen here are 160,000 or so clones, around 80% observed once, and the top ten hold 9.5% to 11%. Material: peripheral blood. All receptors derive from a man between 60 and 75 years old with active or convalescent COVID-19.

This clone appeared a few times. CDR3: CASSRTVITEAFF. CDR3 nucleotide sequence: TGTGCCAGCAGCCGGACAGTAATCACTGAAGCTTTCTTT. The rearrangement joins TRBV11-3 to TRBJ1-1, with D perhaps TRBD1 (6 bases). Germline V lookup: CDR1 SGHNT, CDR2 YENEEA. Trimming cost V 5 bases and J 4 bases, with 11 bases left between them. The CDR3 contains 13 residues.

V usage is TRBV6-5 and J usage is TRBJ1-1; a possible D gene is TRBD1 (5 bases). V was cut by 11 bases and J by 0 bases, with 13 bases left in between. Germline CDR1 MNHEY, CDR2 SVGAGI. CDR3 length: 13 residues. The CDR3 loop is CASQERMNTEAFF. As DNA, the CDR3 is TGTGCCTCACAGGAACGCATGAACACTGAAGCTTTCTTT.

The rearrangement links TRBV29-1 to TRBJ2-7; a possible D gene is TRBD2 (5 bases). The V gene lost 6 bases and the J gene lost 2 bases, with 11 bases spanning the gap. Per germline, CDR1 SQVTM and CDR2 ANQGSEA. There are 12 residues in the CDR3. CDR3 residues: CSVLGDPYEQYF. The CDR3 coding sequence is TGCAGCGTGTTGGGAGACCCCTACGAGCAGTACTTC.

This chain links TRBV2 with TRBJ2-2, with D possibly matching TRBD2 (6 bases). The CDR3 sequence is 15 residues long. Trimming stripped 4 bases from V and 4 bases from J, with 13 bases between. The germline V gene encodes CDR1 SNHLY and CDR2 FYNNEI. The CDR3 sequence: CASSVGVSGTGELFF. The DNA of the CDR3 is TGTGCCAGCAGTGTGGGCGTTAGCGGCACCGGGGAGCTGTTTTTT.

The chain employs TRBV10-3 and TRBJ2-3; 8 nucleotides line up with TRBD2. Trimming cost V 6 bases and J 2 bases; bases outside gene matches: 7. Germline V gene data show CDR1 as ENHRY and CDR2 as SYGVKD. The length of the CDR3 is 15 residues. This CDR3 is CAIRNRGGDTDTQYF. The CDR3 bases are TGTGCCATCAGAAACCGGGGGGGCGACACAGATACGCAGTATTTT.

The chain is built from TRBV5-1 and TRBJ2-5; tentative D call: TRBD2 (6 bases). Germline V gives CDR1 SGHRS, CDR2 YFSETQ. V was cut by 0 bases and J by 5 bases, with 11 bases left in between. The CDR3 is 14 residues long. CDR3 loop: CASSLGGGEETQYF. The CDR3 bases are TGCGCCAGCAGCTTGGGTGGAGGGGAGGAGACCCAGTACTTC.

This chain uses TRBV15 with TRBJ1-1; 7 bases match TRBD1. V shed 1 base, J shed 1 base, and the junction held 3 bases outside the gene matches. The germline CDR1 and CDR2 sequences are LNHNV and YYDKDF (reference sequence). CDR3 length equals 15 residues. The CDR3 nucleotides are TGTGCCACCAGCAGAGGAGGGGGCTCGAACACTGAAGCTTTCTTT. Translating it yields CATSRGGGSNTEAFF.

This clone was observed once. The chain uses TRBV5-1 and TRBJ1-1, with D perhaps matching TRBD1 (6 bases). V gave up 3 bases and J gave up 1 base, with 16 bases separating them. CDR3 length: 16 amino acids. Germline V lookup: CDR1 SGHRS, CDR2 YFSETQ. The chain's CDR3 is CASSSTGTRANTEAFF. The CDR3 region has the DNA TGCGCCAGCAGCTCAACAGGGACCAGGGCGAACACTGAAGCTTTCTTT.

CDR3 DNA: TGTGCCAGCAGTTACGGAGGGACAGGGATGAACACTGAAGCTTTCTTT. This gives the protein CASSYGGTGMNTEAFF. The chain combines TRBV6-5 with TRBJ1-1; 9 bases line up with TRBD1. The V gene end was trimmed by 2 bases and the J gene end by 0 bases; junction bases not matched to a gene: 4. The CDR3 contains 16 residues. Germline assignment: CDR1 MNHEY and CDR2 SVGAGI.

Comments on this clone: Other DNA sequences of this sample code for an identical CDR3. The V and J genes are TRBV5-1 and TRBJ1-1, with D tentatively TRBD1 (5 bases). The CDR3 is 14 residues long. Trimming cost V 4 bases and J 0 bases, with 10 bases left between them. CDR1 SGHRS and CDR2 YFSETQ come from the germline V gene. The DNA of the CDR3 is TGCGCCAGCAGCCTTGGACAAATGAACACTGAAGCTTTCTTT. Translating it yields CASSLGQMNTEAFF.

The chain uses TRBV6-5 and TRBJ2-7; possibly TRBD1 for D (5 bases). The CDR3 totals 13 residues. Germline loops: CDR1 MNHEY, CDR2 SVGAGI. Trimming left V 6 bases short and J 1 base short, with 10 bases between. The CDR3 DNA sequence: TGTGCCAGCAGACCTCCAGGGTCCTACGAGCAGTACTTC. It translates to CASRPPGSYEQYF.

The rearrangement links TRBV21-1 to TRBJ2-1; the table names TRBD2, a call not compared with the DNA. TRBV21-1 counts as a pseudogene. The CDR3 sequence is 15 residues long. CDR3 region: CASSTEASGKDEQFF. Here the CDR3 DNA reads TGTGCCAGCAGCACGGAGGCTAGCGGGAAGGATGAGCAGTTCTTC.

This clone has only one observation. The DNA of the CDR3 is TGTGCCAGCAGTTTATTGGGACTAGCGGGAGAAGAGACCCAGTACTTC. It encodes CASSLLGLAGEETQYF. The chain has TRBV28 and TRBJ2-5, with 14 bases that match TRBD2. The ends lost 1 base at V and 3 bases at J; junction bases unmatched: 1. Germline V gene lookup returns CDR1 MDHEN and CDR2 SYDVKM. This CDR3 contains 16 residues.

This clone has only one observation. The CDR3 DNA sequence: TGTGCCAGCTCACCACCGGGGACAGTGAGCTCCTACGAGCAGTACTTC. Protein: CASSPPGTVSSYEQYF. This chain connects TRBV18 to TRBJ2-7; 7 nucleotides align to TRBD1. The junction had 5 bases not matched to a gene; V was cut back by 0 bases and J by 0 bases. The CDR3 is made up of 16 amino acids. Germline CDR1 reads KGHSH; CDR2 reads LQKENI.

The chain employs TRBV6-5 and TRBJ2-3, with a weak D call TRBD2 (5 bases). V was clipped by 6 bases and J by 4 bases, with 14 bases between them. CDR3 length: 14 residues. Per the germline V gene, CDR1 is MNHEY and CDR2 is SVGAGI. The CDR3 loop is CASSRTSNPDTQYF. The CDR3 DNA follows: TGTGCCAGCAGCCGTACTAGTAATCCAGATACGCAGTATTTT.

The DNA for the CDR3 is TGTGCCAGTAGTGGCCCCAGGGGCGTTAACACCGGGGAGCTGTTTTTT. It translates to CASSGPRGVNTGELFF. The chain recombines TRBV19 with TRBJ2-2, with TRBD1 as a possible D gene (6 bases). V was shortened by 5 bases and J by 2 bases, with 15 bases between the two germline ends. Germline lookup yields CDR1 LNHDA and CDR2 SQIVND (reference sequence). The CDR3 runs 16 residues.